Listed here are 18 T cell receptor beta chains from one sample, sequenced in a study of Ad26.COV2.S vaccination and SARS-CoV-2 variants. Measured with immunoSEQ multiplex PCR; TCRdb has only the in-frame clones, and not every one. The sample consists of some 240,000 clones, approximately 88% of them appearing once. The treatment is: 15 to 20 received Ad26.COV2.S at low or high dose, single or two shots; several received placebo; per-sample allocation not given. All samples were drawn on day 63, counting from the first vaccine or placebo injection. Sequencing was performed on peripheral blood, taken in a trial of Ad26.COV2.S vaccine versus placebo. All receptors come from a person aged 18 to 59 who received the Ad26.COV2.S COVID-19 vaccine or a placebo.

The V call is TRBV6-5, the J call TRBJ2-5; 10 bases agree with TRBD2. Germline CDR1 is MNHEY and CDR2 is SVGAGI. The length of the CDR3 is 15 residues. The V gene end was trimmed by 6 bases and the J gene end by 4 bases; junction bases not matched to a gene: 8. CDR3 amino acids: CASRASGGVGETQYF. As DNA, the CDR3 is TGTGCCAGCAGAGCTAGCGGGGGAGTGGGAGAGACCCAGTACTTC.

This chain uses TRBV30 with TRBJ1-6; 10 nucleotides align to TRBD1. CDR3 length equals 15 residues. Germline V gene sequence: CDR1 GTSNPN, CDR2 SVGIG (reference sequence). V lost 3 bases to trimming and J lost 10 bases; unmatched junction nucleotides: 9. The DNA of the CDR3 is TGTGCCTGGAGGCCCCGGGACAGGGGAACCTCACCCCTCCACTTT. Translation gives CAWRPRDRGTSPLHF. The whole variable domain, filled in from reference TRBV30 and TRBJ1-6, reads SQTIHQWPATLVQPVGSPLSLECTVEGTSNPNLYWYRQAAGRGLQLLFYSVGIGQISSEVPQNLSASRPQDRQFILSSKKLLLSDSGFYLCAWRPRDRGTSPLHFGNGTRLTVT.

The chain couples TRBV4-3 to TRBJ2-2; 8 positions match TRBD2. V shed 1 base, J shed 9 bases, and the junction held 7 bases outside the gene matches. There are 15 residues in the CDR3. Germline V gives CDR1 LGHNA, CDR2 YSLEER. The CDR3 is CASSQGTSWGWELFF. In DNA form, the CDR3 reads TGCGCCAGCAGCCAAGGGACTAGCTGGGGTTGGGAGCTGTTTTTT.

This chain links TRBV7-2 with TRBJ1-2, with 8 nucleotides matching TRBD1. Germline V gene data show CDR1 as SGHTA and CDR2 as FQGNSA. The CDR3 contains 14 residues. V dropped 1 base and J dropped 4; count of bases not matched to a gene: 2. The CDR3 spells CASSLGGTGYGYTF. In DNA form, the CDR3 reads TGTGCCAGCAGCTTAGGAGGGACAGGCTATGGCTACACCTTC.

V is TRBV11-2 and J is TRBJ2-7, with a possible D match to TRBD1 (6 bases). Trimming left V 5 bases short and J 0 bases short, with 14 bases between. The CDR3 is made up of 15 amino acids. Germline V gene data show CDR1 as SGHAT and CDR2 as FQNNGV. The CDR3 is CASSPQTGSSYEQYF. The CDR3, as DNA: TGTGCCAGCAGCCCACAGACAGGTAGCTCCTACGAGCAGTACTTC.

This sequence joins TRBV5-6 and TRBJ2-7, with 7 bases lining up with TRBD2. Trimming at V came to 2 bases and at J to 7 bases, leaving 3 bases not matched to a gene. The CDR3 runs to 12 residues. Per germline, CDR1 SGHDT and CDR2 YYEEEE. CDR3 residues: CASSLGSGEQYV. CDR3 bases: TGTGCCAGCAGCTTAGGTAGCGGGGAGCAGTACGTC.

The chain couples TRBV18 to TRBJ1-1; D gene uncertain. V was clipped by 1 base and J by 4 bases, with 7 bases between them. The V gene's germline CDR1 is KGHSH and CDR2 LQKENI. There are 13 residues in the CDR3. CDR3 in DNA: TGTGCCAGCTCACCACGAGGACGCACTGAAGCTTTCTTT. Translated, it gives CASSPRGRTEAFF.

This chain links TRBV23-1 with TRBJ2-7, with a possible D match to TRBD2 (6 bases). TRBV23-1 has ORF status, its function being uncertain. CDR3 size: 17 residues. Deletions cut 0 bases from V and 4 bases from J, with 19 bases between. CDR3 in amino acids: CASSQSIPGDPFYEQYF. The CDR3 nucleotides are TGCGCCAGCAGTCAATCAATCCCGGGGGATCCCTTTTACGAGCAGTACTTC.

The CDR3 DNA reads as TGTGCCAGCAGTTTAGTACCGGGACAGGCGGCCAATGAGCAGTTCTTC. This encodes CASSLVPGQAANEQFF. The chain employs TRBV6-5 and TRBJ2-1; 8 nucleotides match TRBD1. The V and J ends lost 4 bases and 6 bases, in that order; junction bases with no gene match: 11. Germline V gives CDR1 MNHEY, CDR2 SVGAGI. This CDR3 region has 16 residues.

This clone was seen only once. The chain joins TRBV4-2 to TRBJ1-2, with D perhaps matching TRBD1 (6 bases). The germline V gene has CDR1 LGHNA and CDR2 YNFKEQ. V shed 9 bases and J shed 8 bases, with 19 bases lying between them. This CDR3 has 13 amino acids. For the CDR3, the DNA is TGTGCCAGTAAACTAACTGGGGGCGAGGGCTACACCTTC. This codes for CASKLTGGEGYTF.

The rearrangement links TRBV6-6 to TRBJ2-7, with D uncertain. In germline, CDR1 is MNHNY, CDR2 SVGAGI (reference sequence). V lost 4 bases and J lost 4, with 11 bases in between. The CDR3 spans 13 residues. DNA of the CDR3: TGTGCCAGCAGTTCAGCCCCCCGGTACGAGCAGTACTTC. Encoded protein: CASSSAPRYEQYF.

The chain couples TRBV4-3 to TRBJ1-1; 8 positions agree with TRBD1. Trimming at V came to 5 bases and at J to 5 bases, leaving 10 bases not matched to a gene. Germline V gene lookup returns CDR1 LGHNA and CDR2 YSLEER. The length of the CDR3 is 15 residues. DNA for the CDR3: TGCGCCAGCAGCAATAGTCAGGGGGCGAGTACTGAAGCTTTCTTT. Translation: CASSNSQGASTEAFF.

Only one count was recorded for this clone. CDR3 sequence (DNA): TGTGCCAGCAGCTTAGGGTCAACCTACGAGCAGTACGTC. This translates into CASSLGSTYEQYV. V and J are TRBV11-1 and TRBJ2-7; the D is unclear. This CDR3 is built from 13 residues. Germline V gene lookup returns CDR1 SGHAT and CDR2 FQDESV (reference sequence). V was shortened by 1 base and J by 2 bases, with 6 bases between the two germline ends.

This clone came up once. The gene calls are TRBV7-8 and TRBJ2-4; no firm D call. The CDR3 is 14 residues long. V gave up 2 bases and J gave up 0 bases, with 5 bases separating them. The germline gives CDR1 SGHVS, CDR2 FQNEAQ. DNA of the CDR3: TGTGCCAGCAGCTTAAACTTAGCCAAAAACATTCAGTACTTC. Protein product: CASSLNLAKNIQYF.

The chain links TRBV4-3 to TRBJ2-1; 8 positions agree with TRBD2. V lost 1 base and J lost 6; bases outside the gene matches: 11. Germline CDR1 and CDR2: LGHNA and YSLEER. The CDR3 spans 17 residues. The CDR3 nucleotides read TGCGCCAGCAGCCAAGGGTCCCCAGCGGGAGTTTTCAATGAGCAGTTCTTC. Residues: CASSQGSPAGVFNEQFF.

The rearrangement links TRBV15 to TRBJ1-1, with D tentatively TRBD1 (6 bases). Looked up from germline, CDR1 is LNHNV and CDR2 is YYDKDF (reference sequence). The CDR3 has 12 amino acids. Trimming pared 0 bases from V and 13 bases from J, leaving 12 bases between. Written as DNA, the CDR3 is TGTGCCACCAGCAGAGATAGGGGGAGCGGTTTCTTT. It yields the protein CATSRDRGSGFF.

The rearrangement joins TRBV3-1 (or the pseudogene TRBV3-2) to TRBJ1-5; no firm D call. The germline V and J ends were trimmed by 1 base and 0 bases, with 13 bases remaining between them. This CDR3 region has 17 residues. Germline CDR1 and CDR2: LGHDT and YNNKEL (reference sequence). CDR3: CASSQVAGGISNQPQHF. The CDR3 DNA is TGTGCCAGCAGCCAAGTGGCTGGAGGGATTAGCAATCAGCCCCAGCATTTT.

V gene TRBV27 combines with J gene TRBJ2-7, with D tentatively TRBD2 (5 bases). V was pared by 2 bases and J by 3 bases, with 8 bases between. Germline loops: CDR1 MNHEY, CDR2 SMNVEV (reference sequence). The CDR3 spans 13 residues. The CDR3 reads CASSLNAGYEQYV. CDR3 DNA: TGTGCCAGCAGTTTAAATGCGGGCTACGAGCAGTACGTC.